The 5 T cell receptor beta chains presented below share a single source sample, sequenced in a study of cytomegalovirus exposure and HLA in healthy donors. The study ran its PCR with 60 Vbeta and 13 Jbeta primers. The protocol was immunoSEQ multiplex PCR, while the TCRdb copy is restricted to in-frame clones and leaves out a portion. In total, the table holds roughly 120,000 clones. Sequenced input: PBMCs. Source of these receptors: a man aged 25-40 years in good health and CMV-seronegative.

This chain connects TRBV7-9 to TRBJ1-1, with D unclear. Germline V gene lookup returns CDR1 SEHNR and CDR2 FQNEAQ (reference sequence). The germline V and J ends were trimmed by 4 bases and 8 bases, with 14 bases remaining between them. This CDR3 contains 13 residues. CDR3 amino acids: CASSSTPNAEAFF. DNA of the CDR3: TGTGCCAGCAGCTCCACTCCAAACGCCGAAGCTTTCTTT.

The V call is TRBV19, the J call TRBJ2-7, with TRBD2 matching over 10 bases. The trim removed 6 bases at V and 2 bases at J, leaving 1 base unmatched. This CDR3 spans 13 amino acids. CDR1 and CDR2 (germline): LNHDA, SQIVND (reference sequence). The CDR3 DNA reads TGTGCCAGTAGCACTAGCGGGGCCTACGAGCAGTACTTC. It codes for CASSTSGAYEQYF. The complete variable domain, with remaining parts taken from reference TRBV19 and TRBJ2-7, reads DGGITQSPKYLFRKEGQNVTLSCEQNLNHDAMYWYRQDPGQGLRLIYYSQIVNDFQKGDIAEGYSVSREKKESFPLTVTSAQKNPTAFYLCASSTSGAYEQYFGPGTRLTVT.

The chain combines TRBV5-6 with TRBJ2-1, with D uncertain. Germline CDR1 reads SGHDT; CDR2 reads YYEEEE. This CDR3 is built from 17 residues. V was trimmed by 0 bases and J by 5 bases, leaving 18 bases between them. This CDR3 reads CASSLERFLADHNEQFF. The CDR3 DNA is TGTGCCAGCAGCTTGGAGCGCTTTCTGGCCGACCACAATGAGCAGTTCTTC.

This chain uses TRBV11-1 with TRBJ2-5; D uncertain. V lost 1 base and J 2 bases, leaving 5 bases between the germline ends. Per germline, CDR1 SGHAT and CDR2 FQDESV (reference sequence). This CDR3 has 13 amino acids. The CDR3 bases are TGTGCCAGCAGCTTAGGCAGTCAAGAGACCCAGTACTTC. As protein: CASSLGSQETQYF.

CDR3 region: CASSLAYGRVGYGYTF. The CDR3 DNA follows: TGTGCCAGCAGCTTAGCGTACGGCAGGGTGGGCTATGGCTACACCTTC. The chain employs TRBV7-2 and TRBJ1-2; D might be TRBD1 (5 bases). Trimming stripped 0 bases from V and 4 bases from J, with 15 bases between. CDR3 length: 16 residues. Per the germline V gene, CDR1 is SGHTA and CDR2 is FQGNSA.